This T cell receptor beta chain was found in a study of blood T cell repertoires in COVID-19. For the study at large: Sites across the United States, Italy and Spain contributed samples from acute and convalescent COVID-19. In each case, the material was cDNA or gDNA derived from T cells, B-cell-depleted T cells, or PBMCs.

Germline V gives CDR1 LNHDA, CDR2 SQIVND (reference sequence). The length of the CDR3 is 19 residues. V lost 3 bases, J lost 1 base, and 8 bases stayed unmatched. Authors' data handling: Amplification of reference gene primers was used by the study to estimate nucleated cell counts. Sequencing used immunoSEQ multiplex PCR; TCRdb keeps in-frame clones, though not all of them. V and J calls and clone size are as listed in that table; D and trimming were resolved from the DNA. The data hold over 150,000 clones, with roughly 80% observed a single time. The gene calls are TRBV19 and TRBJ2-1, with TRBD2 matching 14 bases. The sequence was collected from a woman older than 75 with acute or convalescent COVID-19. Material: peripheral blood. The CDR3, as DNA: TGTGCCAGTAGTATGGCTGGACTAGCGGGAGGAGGGTCCTACAATGAGCAGTTCTTC. Its protein is CASSMAGLAGGGSYNEQFF.